Listed below are T cell receptor beta chains from one sample, sequenced in a study of blood T cells in healthy people across ages. TCRdb re-derived calls from the 5' RACE reads in MiXCR, one entry per CDR3 protein. The repertoire includes 700,000 to 950,000 distinct CDR3 sequences, approximately 43% of them detected once, and around a fifth sits in the top ten. Sequencing was performed on blood. These receptors were collected from a woman between 55 and 75 years old in good health. Each CDR3 is given with its conserved first and last residue. The order of the fields is clone size, J gene, V gene, CDR3 protein. Size is omitted from some rows. Given values are once, few, many or a class for expanded clones.

NA,NA,TRBV6-5,CASSFGALAGDIQYF
NA,TRBJ1-1,TRBV4-3,CASSQADQSTEAFF
few,TRBJ2-5,TRBV3-1,CASSQDFGGFQETQYF
few,TRBJ2-5,TRBV29-1,CSVRKGPEQYF
NA,TRBJ2-7,TRBV4-3,CASSQELRAWHEQYF
NA,TRBJ1-4,TRBV7-2,CAGSMGGINEKLFF
NA,TRBJ1-2,TRBV29-1,CSVEETGGYTF
many,TRBJ2-7,TRBV3-1,CASMATGNEQYF
NA,TRBJ2-3,TRBV7-2,CASSALAHTQYF
NA,TRBJ1-1,TRBV7-2,CASSLGVLGRGAQNTEAFF
NA,TRBJ2-1,TRBV28,CASLLAGGNYNEQFF
once,TRBJ2-5,TRBV7-3,CASSSAGSQETRYF
once,TRBJ2-1,TRBV18,CASSPRLRDNEQFF
NA,TRBJ1-1,TRBV20-1,CSAPPNGNTEAFF
NA,TRBJ1-2,TRBV23-1,CASSHGLGELTSYGYTF
few,TRBJ1-4,TRBV25-1,CASSEYRGEKLFF
NA,TRBJ2-2,TRBV30,CAWSKGVWTGELFF
few,TRBJ2-5,TRBV6-5,CASSYGTSGGQETQYF
NA,TRBJ1-1,TRBV7-9,CASSLREEGTEAFF
few,TRBJ2-1,TRBV9,CAMHWASGRSSYNEQFF
NA,TRBJ2-5,TRBV3-1,CASSLRDGRETQYF
NA,TRBJ1-4,TRBV4-3,CASSQAIVTNEKLFF
NA,TRBJ2-1,TRBV11-2,CASSSQLAGGRTNEQFF
NA,TRBJ2-5,TRBV28,CASSWFGGRGTQYF
NA,TRBJ2-3,TRBV7-8,CACSSQASTDTQYF
NA,TRBJ2-3,TRBV5-1,CASRLSRGSTDTQYF
few,TRBJ2-7,TRBV18,CASSPPLRAPYEQYF
NA,TRBJ2-5,TRBV20-1,CSAGESGRSGRQYF
many,TRBJ2-3,TRBV20-1,CSARDRSGADTQYF
NA,TRBJ2-5,TRBV12-3/TRBV12-4,CASSSGTSVQYF
few,TRBJ2-4,TRBV20-1,CSASLKRGAPKNIQYF
NA,TRBJ2-3,TRBV7-2,CASSLAVAGGPDTQYF
few,TRBJ2-7,TRBV28,CASSSPGAGPYEQYF
NA,TRBJ2-7,TRBV6-5,CASSYSTASGNREQYF
few,TRBJ2-3,TRBV3-1,CASSQVWGGRGDTQYF
many,TRBJ2-7,TRBV28,CASSLDRDTVSYEQYF
NA,TRBJ2-7,TRBV18,CASSPLGGTSYEQYF
NA,TRBJ2-5,TRBV7-8,CASSLVAPGGQETQYF
many,TRBJ1-1,TRBV24-1,CATSEQGQVGAFF
few,NA,TRBV12-3/TRBV12-4,CASSPRGGQGSEQYF
NA,TRBJ2-5,TRBV20-1,CSARGQKETQYF
NA,TRBJ2-1,TRBV5-6,CASSVAVKNEQFF
NA,TRBJ2-5,TRBV20-1,CSAKGLAGLETQYF
NA,TRBJ1-6,TRBV3-1,CASSPPGQLNSPLHF
many,TRBJ2-1,TRBV5-1,CASSFRDLSHNEQFF
NA,TRBJ1-2,TRBV5-1,CASSLTVTSNYGYTF
NA,TRBJ2-3,TRBV3-1,CASSDGTSYPDTQYF
few,TRBJ1-5,TRBV28,CASSLTGNNQPQHF
NA,TRBJ1-2,TRBV6-5,CASSHTLSASGVGYGYTF
NA,TRBJ2-7,TRBV20-1,CSATHTRDEQYF
NA,TRBJ2-5,TRBV5-1,CASSSTFGGAEETQYF
few,TRBJ1-5,TRBV9,CASSGEHTSNQPQHF
NA,NA,TRBV20-1,CSAKRNEQYF